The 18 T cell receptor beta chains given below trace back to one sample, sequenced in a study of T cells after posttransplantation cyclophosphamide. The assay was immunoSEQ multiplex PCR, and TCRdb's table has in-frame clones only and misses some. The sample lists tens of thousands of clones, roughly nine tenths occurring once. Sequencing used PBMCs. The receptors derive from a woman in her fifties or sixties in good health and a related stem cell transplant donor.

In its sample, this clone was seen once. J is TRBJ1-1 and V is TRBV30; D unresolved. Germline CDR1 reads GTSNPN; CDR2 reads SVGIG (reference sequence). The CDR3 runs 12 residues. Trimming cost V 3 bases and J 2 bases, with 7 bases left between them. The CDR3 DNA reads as TGTGCCTGGAGCGCGTTTAACACTGAAGCTTTCTTT. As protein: CAWSAFNTEAFF.

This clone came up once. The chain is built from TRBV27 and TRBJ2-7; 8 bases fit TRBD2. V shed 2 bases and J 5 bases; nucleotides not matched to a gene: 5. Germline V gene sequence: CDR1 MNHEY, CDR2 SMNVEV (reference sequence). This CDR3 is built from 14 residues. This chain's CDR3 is CASSLHRGRNEQYF. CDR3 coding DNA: TGTGCCAGCAGTTTACACCGCGGGAGGAACGAGCAGTACTTC.

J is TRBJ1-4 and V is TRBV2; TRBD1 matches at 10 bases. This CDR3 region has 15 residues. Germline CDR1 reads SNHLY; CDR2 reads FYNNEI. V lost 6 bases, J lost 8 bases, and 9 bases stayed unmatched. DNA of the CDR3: TGTGCCAGCAGCGTGACAGGGGGCAGGGGGGAAAAACTGTTTTTT. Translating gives CASSVTGGRGEKLFF. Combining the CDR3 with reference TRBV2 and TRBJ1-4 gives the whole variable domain EPEVTQTPSHQVTQMGQEVILRCVPISNHLYFYWYRQILGQKVEFLVSFYNNEISEKSEIFDDQFSVERPDGSNFTLKIRSTKLEDSAMYFCASSVTGGRGEKLFFGSGTQLSVL.

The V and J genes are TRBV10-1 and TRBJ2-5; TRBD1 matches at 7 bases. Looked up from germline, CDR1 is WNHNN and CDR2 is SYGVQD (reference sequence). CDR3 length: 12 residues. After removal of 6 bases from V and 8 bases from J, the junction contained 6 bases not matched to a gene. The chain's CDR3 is CASSVDRETQYF. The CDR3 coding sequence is TGCGCCAGCAGCGTTGACAGGGAAACCCAGTACTTC.

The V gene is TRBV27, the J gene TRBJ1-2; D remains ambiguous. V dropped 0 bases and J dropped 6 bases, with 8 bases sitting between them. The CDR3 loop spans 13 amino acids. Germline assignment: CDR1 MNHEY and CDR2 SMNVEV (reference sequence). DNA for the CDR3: TGTGCCAGCAGTTTATCTTCCAGGAATGGCTACACCTTC. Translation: CASSLSSRNGYTF.

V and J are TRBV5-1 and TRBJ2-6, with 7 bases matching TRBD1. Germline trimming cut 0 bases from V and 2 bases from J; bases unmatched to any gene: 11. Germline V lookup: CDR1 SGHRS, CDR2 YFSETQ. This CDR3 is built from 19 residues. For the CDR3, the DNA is TGCGCCAGCAGCTTGGATGGCAGGGGGACCGTCACTGGGGCCAACGTCCTGACTTTC. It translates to CASSLDGRGTVTGANVLTF.

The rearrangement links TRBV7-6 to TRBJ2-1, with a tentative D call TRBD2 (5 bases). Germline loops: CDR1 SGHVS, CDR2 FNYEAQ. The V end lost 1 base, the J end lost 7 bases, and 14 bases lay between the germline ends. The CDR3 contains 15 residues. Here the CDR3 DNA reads TGTGCCAGCAGCTTAGGTGGGAGTGGGTCGAATGAGCAGTTCTTC. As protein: CASSLGGSGSNEQFF.

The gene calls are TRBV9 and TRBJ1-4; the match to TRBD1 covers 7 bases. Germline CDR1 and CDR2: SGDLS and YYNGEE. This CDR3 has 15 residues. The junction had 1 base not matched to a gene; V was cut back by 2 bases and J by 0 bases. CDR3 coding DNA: TGTGCCAGCAGCGTGGGGACAGCAACTAATGAAAAACTGTTTTTT. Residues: CASSVGTATNEKLFF.

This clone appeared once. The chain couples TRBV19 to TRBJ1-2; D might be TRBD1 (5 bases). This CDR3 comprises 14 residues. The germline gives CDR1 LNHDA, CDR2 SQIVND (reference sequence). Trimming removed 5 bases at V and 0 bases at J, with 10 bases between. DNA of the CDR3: TGTGCCAGTAGTTGGGGGGATCCTAACTATGGCTACACCTTC. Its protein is CASSWGDPNYGYTF.

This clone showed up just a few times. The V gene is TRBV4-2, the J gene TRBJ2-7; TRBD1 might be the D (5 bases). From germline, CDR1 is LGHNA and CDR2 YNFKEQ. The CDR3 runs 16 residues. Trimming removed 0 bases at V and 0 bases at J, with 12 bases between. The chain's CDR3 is CASSQDGGDSSYEQYF. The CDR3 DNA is TGTGCCAGCAGCCAAGATGGTGGTGACAGCTCCTACGAGCAGTACTTC.

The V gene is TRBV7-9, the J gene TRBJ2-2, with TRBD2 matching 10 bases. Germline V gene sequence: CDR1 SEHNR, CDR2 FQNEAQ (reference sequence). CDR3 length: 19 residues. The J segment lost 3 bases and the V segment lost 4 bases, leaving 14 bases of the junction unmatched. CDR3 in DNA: TGTGCCAGCAGCTCATCTCCTACTAGCGGGATTGAATACACCGGGGAGCTGTTTTTT. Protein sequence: CASSSSPTSGIEYTGELFF.

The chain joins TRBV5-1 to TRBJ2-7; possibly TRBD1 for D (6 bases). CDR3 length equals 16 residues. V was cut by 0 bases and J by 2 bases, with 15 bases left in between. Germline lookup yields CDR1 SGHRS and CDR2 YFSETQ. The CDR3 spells CASSLALAGATYEQYF. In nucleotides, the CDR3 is TGCGCCAGCAGCTTGGCCCTGGCAGGGGCGACCTACGAGCAGTACTTC.

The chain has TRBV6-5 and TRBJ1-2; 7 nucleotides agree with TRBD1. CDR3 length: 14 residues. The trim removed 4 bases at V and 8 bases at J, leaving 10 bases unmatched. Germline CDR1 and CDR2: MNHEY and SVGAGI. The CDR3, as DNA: TGTGCCAGCAGTTCCACGACAGGGACGAAGGGCTACACCTTC. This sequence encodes CASSSTTGTKGYTF.

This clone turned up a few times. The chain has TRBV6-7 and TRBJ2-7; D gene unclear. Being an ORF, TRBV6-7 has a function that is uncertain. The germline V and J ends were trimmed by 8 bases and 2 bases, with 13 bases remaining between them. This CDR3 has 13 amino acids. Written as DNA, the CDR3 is TGTGCCAGCCGAACAGAACGCCCCTACGAGCAGTACTTC. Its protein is CASRTERPYEQYF.

The CDR3 coding sequence is TGCGCCAGCAGCTTGGATCCGACAGGAGGTGAAAAACTGTTTTTT. It encodes CASSLDPTGGEKLFF. V gene TRBV5-1 combines with J gene TRBJ1-4, with D tentatively TRBD1 (6 bases). The germline V gene has CDR1 SGHRS and CDR2 YFSETQ. CDR3 size: 15 residues. Deletions cut 0 bases from V and 7 bases from J, with 13 bases between.

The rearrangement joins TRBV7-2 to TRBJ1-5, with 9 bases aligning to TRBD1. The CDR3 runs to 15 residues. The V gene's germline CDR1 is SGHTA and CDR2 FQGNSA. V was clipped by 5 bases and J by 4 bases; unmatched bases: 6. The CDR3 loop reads CASSLQGAGNQPQHF. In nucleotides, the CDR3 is TGTGCCAGCAGCCTACAGGGGGCAGGGAATCAGCCCCAGCATTTT. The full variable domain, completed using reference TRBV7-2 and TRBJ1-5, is GAGVSQSPSNKVTEKGKDVELRCDPISGHTALYWYRQSLGQGLEFLIYFQGNSAPDKSGLPSDRFSAERTGGSVSTLTIQRTQQEDSAVYLCASSLQGAGNQPQHFGDGTRLSIL.

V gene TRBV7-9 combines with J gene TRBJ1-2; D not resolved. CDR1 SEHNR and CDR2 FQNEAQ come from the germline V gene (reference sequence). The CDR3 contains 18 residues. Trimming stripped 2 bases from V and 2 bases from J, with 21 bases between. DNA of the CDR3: TGTGCCAGCAGCTTATCCCGGACTGGGCCGTTAGTAAACTATGGCTACACCTTC. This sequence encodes CASSLSRTGPLVNYGYTF.

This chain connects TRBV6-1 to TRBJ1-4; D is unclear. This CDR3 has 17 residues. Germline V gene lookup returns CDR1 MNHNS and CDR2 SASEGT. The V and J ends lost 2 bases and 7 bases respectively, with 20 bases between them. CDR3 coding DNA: TGTGCCAGCAGTGAATTGGGGAGGGCCATGGTAGCTGAAAAACTGTTTTTT. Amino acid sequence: CASSELGRAMVAEKLFF.